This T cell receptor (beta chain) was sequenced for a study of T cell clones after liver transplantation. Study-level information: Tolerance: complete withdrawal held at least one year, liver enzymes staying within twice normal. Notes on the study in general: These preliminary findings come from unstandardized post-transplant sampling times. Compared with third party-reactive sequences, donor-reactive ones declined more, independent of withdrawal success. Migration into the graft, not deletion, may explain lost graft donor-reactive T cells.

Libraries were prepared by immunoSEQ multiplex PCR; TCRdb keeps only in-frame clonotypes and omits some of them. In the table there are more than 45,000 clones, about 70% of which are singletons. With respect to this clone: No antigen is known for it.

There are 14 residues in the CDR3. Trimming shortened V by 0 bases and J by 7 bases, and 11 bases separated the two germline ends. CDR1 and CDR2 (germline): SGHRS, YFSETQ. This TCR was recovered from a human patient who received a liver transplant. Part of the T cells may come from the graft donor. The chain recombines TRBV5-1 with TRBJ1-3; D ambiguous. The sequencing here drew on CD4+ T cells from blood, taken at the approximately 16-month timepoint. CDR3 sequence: CASSLAEEGNTIYF. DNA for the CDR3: TGCGCCAGCAGCTTGGCCGAGGAGGGTAACACCATATATTTT.